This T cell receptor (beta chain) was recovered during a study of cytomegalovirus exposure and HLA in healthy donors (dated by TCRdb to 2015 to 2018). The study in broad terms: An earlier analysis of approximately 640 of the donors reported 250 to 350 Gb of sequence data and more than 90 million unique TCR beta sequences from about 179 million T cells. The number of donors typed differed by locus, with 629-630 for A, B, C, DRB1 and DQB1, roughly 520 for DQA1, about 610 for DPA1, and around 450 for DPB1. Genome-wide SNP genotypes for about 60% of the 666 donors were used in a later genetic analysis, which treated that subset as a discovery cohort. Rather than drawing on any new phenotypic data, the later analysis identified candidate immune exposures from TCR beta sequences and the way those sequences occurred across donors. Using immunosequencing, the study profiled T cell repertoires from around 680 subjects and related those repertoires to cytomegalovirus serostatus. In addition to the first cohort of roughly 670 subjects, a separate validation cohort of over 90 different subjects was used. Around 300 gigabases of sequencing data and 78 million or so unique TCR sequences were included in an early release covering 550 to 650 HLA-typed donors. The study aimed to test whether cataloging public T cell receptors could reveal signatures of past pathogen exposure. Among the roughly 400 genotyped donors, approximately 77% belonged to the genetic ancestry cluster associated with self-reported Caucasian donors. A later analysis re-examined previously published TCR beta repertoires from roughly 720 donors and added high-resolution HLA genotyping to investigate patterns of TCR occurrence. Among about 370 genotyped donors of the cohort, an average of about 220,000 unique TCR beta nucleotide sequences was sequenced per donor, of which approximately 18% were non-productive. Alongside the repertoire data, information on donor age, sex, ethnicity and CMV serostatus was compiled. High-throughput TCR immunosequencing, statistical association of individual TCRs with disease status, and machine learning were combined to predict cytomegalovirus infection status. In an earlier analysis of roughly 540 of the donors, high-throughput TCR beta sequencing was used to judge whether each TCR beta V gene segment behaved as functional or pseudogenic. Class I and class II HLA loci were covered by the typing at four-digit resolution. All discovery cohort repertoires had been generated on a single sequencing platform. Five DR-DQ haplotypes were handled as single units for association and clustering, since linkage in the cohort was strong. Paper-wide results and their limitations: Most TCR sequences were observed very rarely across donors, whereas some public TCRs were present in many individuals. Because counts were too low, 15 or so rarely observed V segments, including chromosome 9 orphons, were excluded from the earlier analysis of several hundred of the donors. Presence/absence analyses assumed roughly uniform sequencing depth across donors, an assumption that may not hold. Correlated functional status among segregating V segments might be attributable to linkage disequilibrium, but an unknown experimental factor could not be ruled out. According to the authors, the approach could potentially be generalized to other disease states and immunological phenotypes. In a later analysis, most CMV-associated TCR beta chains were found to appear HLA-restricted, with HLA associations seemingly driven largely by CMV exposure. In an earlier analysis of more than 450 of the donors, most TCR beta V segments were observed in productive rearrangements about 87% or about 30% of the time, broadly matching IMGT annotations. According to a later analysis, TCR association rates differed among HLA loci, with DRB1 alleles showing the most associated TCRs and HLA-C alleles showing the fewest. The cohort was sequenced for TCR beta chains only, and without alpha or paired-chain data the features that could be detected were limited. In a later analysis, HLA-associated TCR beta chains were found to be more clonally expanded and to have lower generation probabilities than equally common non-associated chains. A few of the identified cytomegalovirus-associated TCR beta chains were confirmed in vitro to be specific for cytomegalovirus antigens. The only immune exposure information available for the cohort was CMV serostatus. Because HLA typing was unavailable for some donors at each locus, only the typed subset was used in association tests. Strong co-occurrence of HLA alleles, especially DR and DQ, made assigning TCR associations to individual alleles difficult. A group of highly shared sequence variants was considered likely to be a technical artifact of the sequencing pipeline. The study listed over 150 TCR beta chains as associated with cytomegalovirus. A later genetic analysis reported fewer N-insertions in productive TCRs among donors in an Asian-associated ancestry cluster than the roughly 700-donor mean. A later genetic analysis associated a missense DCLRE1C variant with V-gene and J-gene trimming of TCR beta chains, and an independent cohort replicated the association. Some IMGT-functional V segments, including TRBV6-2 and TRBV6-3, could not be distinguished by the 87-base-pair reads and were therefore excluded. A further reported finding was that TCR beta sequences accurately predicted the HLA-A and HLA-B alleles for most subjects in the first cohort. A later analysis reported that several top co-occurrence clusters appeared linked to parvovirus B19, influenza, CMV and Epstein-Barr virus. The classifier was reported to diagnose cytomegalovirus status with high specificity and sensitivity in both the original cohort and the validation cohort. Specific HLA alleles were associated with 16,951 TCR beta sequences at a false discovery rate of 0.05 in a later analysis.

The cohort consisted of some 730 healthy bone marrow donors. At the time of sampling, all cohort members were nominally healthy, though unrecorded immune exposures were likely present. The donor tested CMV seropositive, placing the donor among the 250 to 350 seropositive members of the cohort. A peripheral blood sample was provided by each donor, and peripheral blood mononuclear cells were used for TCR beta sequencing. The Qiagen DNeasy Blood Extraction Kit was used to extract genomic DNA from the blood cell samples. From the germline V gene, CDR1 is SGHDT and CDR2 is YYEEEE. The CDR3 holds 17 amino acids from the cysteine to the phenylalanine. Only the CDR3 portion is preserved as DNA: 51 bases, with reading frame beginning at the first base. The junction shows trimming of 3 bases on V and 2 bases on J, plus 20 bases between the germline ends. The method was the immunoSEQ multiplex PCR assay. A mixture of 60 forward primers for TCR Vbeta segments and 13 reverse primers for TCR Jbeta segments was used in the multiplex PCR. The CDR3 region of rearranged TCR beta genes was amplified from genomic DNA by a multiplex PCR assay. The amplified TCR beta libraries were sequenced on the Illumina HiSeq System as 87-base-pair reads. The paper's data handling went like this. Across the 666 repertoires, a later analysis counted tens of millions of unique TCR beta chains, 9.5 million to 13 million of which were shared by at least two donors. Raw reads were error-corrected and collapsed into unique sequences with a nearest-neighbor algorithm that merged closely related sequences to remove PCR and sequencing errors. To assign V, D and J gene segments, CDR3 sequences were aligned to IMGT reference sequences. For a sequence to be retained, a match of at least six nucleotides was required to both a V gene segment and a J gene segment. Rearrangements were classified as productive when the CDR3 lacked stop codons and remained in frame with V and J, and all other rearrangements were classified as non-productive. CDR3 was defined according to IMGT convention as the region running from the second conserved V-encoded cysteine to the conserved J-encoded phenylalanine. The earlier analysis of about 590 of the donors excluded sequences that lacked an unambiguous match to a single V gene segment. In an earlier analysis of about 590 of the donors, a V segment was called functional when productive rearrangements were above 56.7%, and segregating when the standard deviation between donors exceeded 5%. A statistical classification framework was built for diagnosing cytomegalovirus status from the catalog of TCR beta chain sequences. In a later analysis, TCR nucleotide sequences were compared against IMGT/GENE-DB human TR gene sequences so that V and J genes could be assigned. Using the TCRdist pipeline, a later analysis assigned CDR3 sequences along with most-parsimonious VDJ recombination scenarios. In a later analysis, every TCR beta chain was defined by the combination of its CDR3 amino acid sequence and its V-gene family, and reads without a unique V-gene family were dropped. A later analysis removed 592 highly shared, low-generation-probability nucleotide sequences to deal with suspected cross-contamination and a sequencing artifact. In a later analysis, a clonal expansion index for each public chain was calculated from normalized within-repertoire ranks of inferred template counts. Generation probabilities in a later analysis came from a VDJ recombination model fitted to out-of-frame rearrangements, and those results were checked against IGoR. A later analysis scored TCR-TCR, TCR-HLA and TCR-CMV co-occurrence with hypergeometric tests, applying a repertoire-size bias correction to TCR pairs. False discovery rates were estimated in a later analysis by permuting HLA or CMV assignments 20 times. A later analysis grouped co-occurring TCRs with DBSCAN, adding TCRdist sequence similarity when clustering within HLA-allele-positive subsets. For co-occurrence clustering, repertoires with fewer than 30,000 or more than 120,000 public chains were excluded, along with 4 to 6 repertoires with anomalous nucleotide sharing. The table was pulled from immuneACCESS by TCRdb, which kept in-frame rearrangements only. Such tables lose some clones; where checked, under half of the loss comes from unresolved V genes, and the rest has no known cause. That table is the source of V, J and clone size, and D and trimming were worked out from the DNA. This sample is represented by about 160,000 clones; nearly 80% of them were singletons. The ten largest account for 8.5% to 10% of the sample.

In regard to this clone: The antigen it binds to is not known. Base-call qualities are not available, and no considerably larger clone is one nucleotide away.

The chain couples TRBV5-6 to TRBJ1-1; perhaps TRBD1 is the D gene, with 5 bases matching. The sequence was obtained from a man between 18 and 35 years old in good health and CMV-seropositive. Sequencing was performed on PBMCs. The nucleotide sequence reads TGTGCCAGCAGCTGGGGGGAAGGGCAGGGTTTTAACACTGAAGCTTTCTTT. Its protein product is CASSWGEGQGFNTEAFF.